This TCR beta chain was observed in a study of regulatory and conventional T cells in breast cancer. A single record per CDR3 protein comes from TCRdb applying MiXCR to the PCR reads. The data show about 16,000 distinct CDR3 sequences, 30% to 35% seen once. On this clonotype itself: Mismatch with germline at one junction end may stem from a read error.

The CDR3 has 16 residues. From germline, CDR1 is SGHVS and CDR2 FNYEAQ. V gene TRBV7-6 combines with J gene TRBJ2-1; no definite D call. Sequencing input: conventional T cells from blood. This TCR came from a female donor in good health. CDR3 nucleotide sequence: TGTGCCAGCAGCTTAGCGTATAAGCAGGCCTACAGTGAGCAGTTCTTC. Translation: CASSLAYKQAYSEQFF.